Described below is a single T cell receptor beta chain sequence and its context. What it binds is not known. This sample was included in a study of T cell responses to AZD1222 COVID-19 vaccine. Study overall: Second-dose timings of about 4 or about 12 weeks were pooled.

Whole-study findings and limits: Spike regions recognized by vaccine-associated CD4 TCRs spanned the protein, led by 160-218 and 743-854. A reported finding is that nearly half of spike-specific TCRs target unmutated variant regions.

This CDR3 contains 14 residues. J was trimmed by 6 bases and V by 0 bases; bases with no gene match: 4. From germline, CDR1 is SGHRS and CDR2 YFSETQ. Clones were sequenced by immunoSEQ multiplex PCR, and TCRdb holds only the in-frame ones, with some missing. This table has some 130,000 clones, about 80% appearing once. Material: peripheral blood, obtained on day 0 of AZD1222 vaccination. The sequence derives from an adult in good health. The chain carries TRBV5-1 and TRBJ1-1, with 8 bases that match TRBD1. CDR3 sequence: CASSLARGQSEAFF. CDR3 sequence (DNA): TGCGCCAGCAGCTTGGCCAGGGGGCAATCTGAAGCTTTCTTT.